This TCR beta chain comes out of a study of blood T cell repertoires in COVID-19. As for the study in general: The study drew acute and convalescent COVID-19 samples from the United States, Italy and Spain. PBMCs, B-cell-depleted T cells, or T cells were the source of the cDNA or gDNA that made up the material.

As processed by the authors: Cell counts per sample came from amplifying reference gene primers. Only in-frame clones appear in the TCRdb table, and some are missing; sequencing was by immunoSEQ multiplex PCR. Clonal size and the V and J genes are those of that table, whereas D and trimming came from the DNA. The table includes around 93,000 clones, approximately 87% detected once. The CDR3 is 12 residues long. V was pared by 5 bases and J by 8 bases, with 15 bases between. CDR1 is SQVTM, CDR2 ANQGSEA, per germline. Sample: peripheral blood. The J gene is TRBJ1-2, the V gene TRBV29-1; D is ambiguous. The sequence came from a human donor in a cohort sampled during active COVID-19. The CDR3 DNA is TGCAGCGTTCTGATGGGAGCGCGAGGCTACACCTTC. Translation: CSVLMGARGYTF.